The present entry profiles one T cell receptor (beta chain) with its context. Its matching antigen is unknown. The germline V and J ends were trimmed by 3 bases and 8 bases, with 10 bases remaining between them. Germline assignment: CDR1 MNHEY and CDR2 SMNVEV (reference sequence). The CDR3 loop spans 12 amino acids. TCRdb redid the calling of the RT-PCR reads with MiXCR, one entry per CDR3 protein. In the table there are about 500,000 distinct CDR3 sequences, about 17% of which are singletons. This record comes from a study of response to subunit inactivated influenza vaccine. Study-wide results and limits: The authors put forward the suggestion that each seasonal influenza vaccination may bring in only a limited number of new T cells.

The source was CD4+ T cells sorted from PBMCs, collected less than 30 months after vaccination. The TCR sequence derives from a man aged 45 to 75 who received an inactivated influenza vaccine. The chain couples TRBV27 to TRBJ2-5; possibly TRBD1 or TRBD2 for D (6 bases each). The CDR3 here is CASSFPGGTQYF. CDR3 nucleotide sequence: TGTGCCAGCAGTTTCCCCGGGGGCACCCAGTACTTC.